This T cell receptor beta chain is drawn from a study of cytomegalovirus exposure and HLA in healthy donors. Vbeta (60) and Jbeta (13) primers were used in the PCR. Profiled with immunoSEQ multiplex PCR; TCRdb holds only in-frame clones, not every one. Of about 68,000 clones listed, about 81% are singletons. CDR1 and CDR2 (germline): SGHRS, YFSETQ. The CDR3 is 13 amino acids. The gene calls are TRBV5-1 and TRBJ2-5, with D maybe TRBD1 (6 bases). The J call is in doubt because the DNA end fits TRBJ2-7 better. What was sequenced was PBMCs. The receptor was isolated from a human donor in good health. CDR3 in DNA: TGCGCCAGCAGTTATGCACAGGGCTACGAGCAGTACTTC. Translating gives CASSYAQGYEQYF.